The 24 T cell receptor beta chains below come from one sample, sequenced in a study of blood T cells in healthy people across ages. Together with a sample-barcoded 5' primer, a J-beta primer mix was included in a second PCR lasting 7 to 11 cycles. TCRdb ran MiXCR on the 5' RACE reads and lists one entry per CDR3 protein. The data contain more than 700,000 distinct CDR3 sequences, less than 70% of them seen just once; the ten biggest clones take up approximately 40%. The specimen sequenced was blood. All receptors come from a man at least 80 years old in good health.

The chain recombines TRBV29-1 with TRBJ2-7; the D gene is possibly TRBD2 (7 bases). CDR3 size: 11 residues. Germline-derived CDR1 and CDR2 are SQVTM and ANQGSEA. With 7 bases removed from V and 2 bases from J, the gap between germline ends came to 9 bases. As DNA, the CDR3 is TGCAGCGCGGGGGGCCCCTACGAGCAGTACTTC. Protein: CSAGGPYEQYF.

This clonotype was counted a few times. The CDR3 DNA reads as TGCAGTGCTACGGGACAGGGGTACACTGAAGCTTTCTTT. Translating gives CSATGQGYTEAFF. The chain employs TRBV20-1 and TRBJ1-1; 10 bases map to TRBD1. The CDR3 has 13 residues. The V gene's germline CDR1 is DFQATT and CDR2 SNEGSKA (reference sequence). Trimming at V came to 4 bases and at J to 3 bases, leaving 2 bases not matched to a gene.

V usage is TRBV7-9 and J usage is TRBJ1-2; D might be TRBD1 (5 bases). The CDR3 length is 16 residues. Per the germline V gene, CDR1 is SEHNR and CDR2 is FQNEAQ (reference sequence). V gave up 5 bases and J gave up 2 bases, with 18 bases separating them. The CDR3: CASSKPSGTENYGYTF. DNA for the CDR3: TGTGCCAGCAGCAAACCCTCCGGGACGGAGAACTATGGCTACACCTTC.

The chain uses TRBV24-1 and TRBJ2-1; 7 bases are shared with TRBD1. Germline V gene data show CDR1 as KGHDR and CDR2 as SFDVKD. V lost 3 bases to trimming and J lost 2 bases; unmatched junction nucleotides: 3. CDR3 length: 15 residues. CDR3: CATSDPGQPYNEQFF. The DNA for the CDR3 is TGTGCCACCAGTGATCCGGGACAGCCCTACAATGAGCAGTTCTTC.

This clonotype was detected ten times or more. This chain uses TRBV29-1 with TRBJ2-7, with D perhaps TRBD2 (7 bases). In germline, CDR1 is SQVTM, CDR2 ANQGSEA. V lost 8 bases, J lost 2 bases, and 19 bases lay in between. The CDR3 runs 14 residues. CDR3 nucleotide sequence: TGCAGCACACTTGAGGGAGGGGGGGCCTACGAGCAGTACTTC. Translating it yields CSTLEGGGAYEQYF.

Only a few counts were recorded for this clonotype. The CDR3 spells CASSLGLAGNYVEQYF. The DNA of the CDR3 is TGCGCCAGCAGCTTGGGACTAGCGGGAAACTACGTGGAGCAGTACTTC. The V call is TRBV5-1, the J call TRBJ2-4; 11 bases are a match to TRBD2. Germline loops: CDR1 SGHRS, CDR2 YFSETQ. The ends lost 0 bases at V and 13 bases at J; junction bases unmatched: 12. CDR3 length equals 16 residues.

The V and J genes are TRBV28 and TRBJ2-1, with 7 bases fitting TRBD2. This CDR3 comprises 15 residues. Germline trimming cut 8 bases from V and 0 bases from J; bases unmatched to any gene: 7. Looked up from germline, CDR1 is MDHEN and CDR2 is SYDVKM. The CDR3 bases are TGTGCCAGCGGCCCTAGCGGCAGCTCCTACAATGAGCAGTTCTTC. Translating gives CASGPSGSSYNEQFF.

V is TRBV7-9 and J is TRBJ2-2; 7 nucleotides match TRBD1. The CDR3 runs 15 residues. Germline CDR1 and CDR2: SEHNR and FQNEAQ (reference sequence). The V gene end was trimmed by 5 bases and the J gene end by 1 base; junction bases not matched to a gene: 4. CDR3 residues: CASSRDSKNTGELFF. CDR3 coding DNA: TGTGCCAGCAGCAGGGACAGCAAGAACACCGGGGAGCTGTTTTTT.

This chain connects TRBV6-1 to TRBJ2-7; the match to TRBD2 covers 8 bases. Germline V gene sequence: CDR1 MNHNS, CDR2 SASEGT. J lost 0 bases, V lost 3 bases, and 4 bases had no gene match. This CDR3 contains 15 residues. CDR3 DNA sequence: TGTGCCAGCAGTGATCGGACTAGCCACTCCTACGAGCAGTACTTC. It yields the protein CASSDRTSHSYEQYF.

The rearrangement uses TRBV7-9 and TRBJ2-5; D is perhaps TRBD2 (5 bases). CDR1 SEHNR and CDR2 FQNEAQ come from the germline V gene (reference sequence). This CDR3 is built from 15 residues. V lost 5 bases, J lost 2 bases, and 15 bases lay in between. The CDR3 DNA reads TGTGCCAGCAGCAAGAGGGCAGCGACTCAAGAGACCCAGTACTTC. It encodes CASSKRAATQETQYF.

The V gene is TRBV21-1, the J gene TRBJ1-1; TRBD1, the table's D call, lacks a check against the DNA. TRBV21-1 corresponds to a pseudogene. The CDR3 runs 18 residues. The CDR3 sequence is CASSQENRGRVRNTEAFF. Written as DNA, the CDR3 is TGTGCCAGCAGCCAAGAGAATAGGGGGCGCGTGAGGAACACTGAAGCTTTCTTT.

The CDR3 DNA follows: TGTGCCAGCAGCGATACAGGGGGCGCGTTGGCTGAAGCTTTCTTT. It translates to CASSDTGGALAEAFF. The chain uses TRBV7-3 and TRBJ1-1, with 9 positions matching TRBD1. This CDR3 is 15 amino acids long. The germline V gene encodes CDR1 SGHTA and CDR2 FQGTGA. J was trimmed by 6 bases and V by 5 bases; bases with no gene match: 10.

The chain has TRBV7-2 and TRBJ2-1; TRBD1 is a possible D gene (5 bases). Between the trimmed V and J ends, which lost 1 base and 4 bases, there was a span of 14 bases. CDR1 SGHTA and CDR2 FQGNSA come from the germline V gene. The CDR3 totals 16 residues. Here the CDR3 reads CASSLVGRGPYNEQFF. CDR3 nucleotide sequence: TGTGCCAGCAGCTTAGTTGGTAGGGGCCCATACAATGAGCAGTTCTTC. The complete variable domain, with remaining parts taken from reference TRBV7-2 and TRBJ2-1, reads GAGVSQSPSNKVTEKGKDVELRCDPISGHTALYWYRQSLGQGLEFLIYFQGNSAPDKSGLPSDRFSAERTGGSVSTLTIQRTQQEDSAVYLCASSLVGRGPYNEQFFGPGTRLTVL.

The chain couples TRBV20-1 to TRBJ2-3, with D maybe TRBD1 (5 bases). With 3 bases removed from V and 2 bases from J, the gap between germline ends came to 12 bases. There are 14 residues in the CDR3. Germline loops: CDR1 DFQATT, CDR2 SNEGSKA (reference sequence). The CDR3 sequence: CSASGRVFTDTQYF. The CDR3 nucleotides are TGCAGTGCTAGCGGCAGGGTATTCACAGATACGCAGTATTTT.

The V call is TRBV28, the J call TRBJ2-7; D perhaps matches TRBD1 (6 bases). The germline V gene encodes CDR1 MDHEN and CDR2 SYDVKM. The CDR3 is 14 residues long. Trimming shortened V by 3 bases and J by 3 bases, and 12 bases separated the two germline ends. The CDR3 sequence is CASSLGDTHYEQYF. For the CDR3, the DNA is TGTGCCAGCAGTTTGGGGGACACCCACTACGAGCAGTACTTC.

About this clonotype: The junction differs from germline at one of its ends, possibly a read error. The chain has TRBV14 and TRBJ2-5; 11 bases agree with TRBD2. The CDR3 contains 16 residues. Germline loops: CDR1 SGHDN, CDR2 FVKESK. Written as DNA, the CDR3 is TGTGCCAGCAGCTCCCGGACTAGCGGGCTGCAAGCGACCCAGTACTTC. Protein: CASSSRTSGLQATQYF.

This chain joins TRBV7-2 and TRBJ2-1, with 7 bases that match TRBD2. V trimming: 5 bases; J trimming: 3 bases; junction bases outside the gene matches: 4. This CDR3 is built from 14 residues. CDR1 and CDR2 (germline): SGHTA, FQGNSA. The CDR3: CASSTGLGYNEQFF. CDR3 coding DNA: TGTGCCAGCAGCACCGGACTAGGCTACAATGAGCAGTTCTTC.

This clonotype was observed at least ten times. The V call is TRBV11-3, the J call TRBJ2-7; TRBD1 matches 7 bases. This CDR3 has 16 residues. Germline V gene sequence: CDR1 SGHNT, CDR2 YENEEA. Trimming took 4 bases from V and 3 from J; bases not matched to a gene: 12. The CDR3 DNA sequence: TGTGCCAGCAGCTCCGAGCAGACAGGGAGCAACTACGAGCAGTACTTC. Translated: CASSSEQTGSNYEQYF. Drawing the rest from reference TRBV11-3 and TRBJ2-7, the complete variable domain is EAGVVQSPRYKIIEKKQPVAFWCNPISGHNTLYWYLQNLGQGPELLIRYENEEAVDDSQLPKDRFSAERLKGVDSTLKIQPAELGDSAVYLCASSSEQTGSNYEQYFGPGTRLTVT.

The CDR3 region is CASTRSFDEKLFF. CDR3 DNA: TGTGCCAGCACCAGGAGCTTTGATGAAAAACTGTTTTTT. The chain is built from TRBV6-2 or TRBV6-3 and TRBJ1-4; no definite D call. Per germline, CDR1 MNHEY and CDR2 SVGEGT. This CDR3 spans 13 amino acids. Trimming stripped 7 bases from V and 6 bases from J, with 12 bases between.

Notes on this clonotype: The junction does not match germline at one end; this may be a read error. V gene TRBV4-1 combines with J gene TRBJ2-7; D is undetermined. This CDR3 contains 14 residues. CDR1 and CDR2 from the germline V gene are MGHRA and YSYEKL. The CDR3 DNA reads TGTGCCAGCAGCCAAGAAGAAGGCCGGGACGAGCAGTACTTC. Its translation is CASSQEEGRDEQYF.

This clonotype was counted only a few times. This chain's CDR3 is CASSAPGQTYGYTF. CDR3 DNA: TGTGCCAGCAGCGCCCCGGGACAGACCTATGGCTACACCTTC. The chain uses TRBV9 and TRBJ1-2; 7 bases align to TRBD1. V shed 3 bases, J shed 4 bases, and the junction held 6 bases outside the gene matches. The CDR3 sequence is 14 residues long. Germline V gives CDR1 SGDLS, CDR2 YYNGEE.

Here the CDR3 reads CVAGGPKIFDEQYF. The CDR3 nucleotides are TGTGTAGCGGGAGGGCCCAAGATATTCGACGAGCAGTACTTC. The chain couples TRBV25-1 to TRBJ2-4; 11 bases fit TRBD2. With the DNA end fitting TRBJ2-7 better, the J assignment may be wrong. This CDR3 has 14 residues. Germline CDR1 is MGHDK and CDR2 is SYGVNS.

This clonotype has only a few counts. The J gene is TRBJ2-5, the V gene TRBV18; 13 bases map to TRBD2. The CDR3 is made up of 19 amino acids. J was trimmed by 3 bases and V by 3 bases; bases with no gene match: 13. Germline-derived CDR1 and CDR2 are KGHSH and LQKENI. The CDR3 loop is CASSPNFLAGTSGKETQYF. CDR3 sequence (DNA): TGTGCCAGCTCACCCAACTTTTTGGCCGGGACTAGCGGGAAAGAGACCCAGTACTTC.

The sample holds a few counts of this clonotype. The chain has TRBV29-1 and TRBJ2-1; D ambiguous. Trimming pared 4 bases from V and 2 bases from J, leaving 6 bases between. The CDR3 covers 12 residues. Germline assignment: CDR1 SQVTM and CDR2 ANQGSEA. DNA of the CDR3: TGCAGCGTTGGCGCAACCTACAATGAGCAGTTCTTC. This encodes CSVGATYNEQFF.